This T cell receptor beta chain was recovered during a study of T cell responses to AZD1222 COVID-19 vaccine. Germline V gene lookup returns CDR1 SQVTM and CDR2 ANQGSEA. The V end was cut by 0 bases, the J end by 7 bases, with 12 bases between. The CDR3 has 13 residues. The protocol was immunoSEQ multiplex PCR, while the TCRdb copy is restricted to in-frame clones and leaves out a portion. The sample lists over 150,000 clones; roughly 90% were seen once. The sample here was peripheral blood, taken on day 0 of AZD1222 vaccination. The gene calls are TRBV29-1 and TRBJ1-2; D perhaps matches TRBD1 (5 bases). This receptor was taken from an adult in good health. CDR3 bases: TGCAGCGTTGAAGATAGGCCCGGGGGTGGCTACACCTTC. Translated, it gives CSVEDRPGGGYTF.